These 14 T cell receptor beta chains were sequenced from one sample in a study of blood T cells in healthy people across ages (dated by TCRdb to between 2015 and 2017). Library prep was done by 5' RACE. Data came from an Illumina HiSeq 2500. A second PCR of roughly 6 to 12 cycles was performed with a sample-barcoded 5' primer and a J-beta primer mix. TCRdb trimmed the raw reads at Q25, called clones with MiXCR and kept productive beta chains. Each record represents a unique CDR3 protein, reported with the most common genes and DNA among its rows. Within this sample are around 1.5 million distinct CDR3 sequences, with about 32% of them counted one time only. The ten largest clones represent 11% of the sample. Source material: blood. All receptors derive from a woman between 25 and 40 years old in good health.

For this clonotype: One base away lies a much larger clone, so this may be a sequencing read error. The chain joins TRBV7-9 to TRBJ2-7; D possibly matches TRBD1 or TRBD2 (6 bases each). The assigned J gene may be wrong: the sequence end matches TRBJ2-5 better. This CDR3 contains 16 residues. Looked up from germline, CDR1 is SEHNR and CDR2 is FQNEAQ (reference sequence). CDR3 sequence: CASSLGGDIQRETQYF. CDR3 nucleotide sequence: TGTGCCAGCAGCCTCGGAGGGGACATCCAGCGGGAGACCCAGTACTTC.

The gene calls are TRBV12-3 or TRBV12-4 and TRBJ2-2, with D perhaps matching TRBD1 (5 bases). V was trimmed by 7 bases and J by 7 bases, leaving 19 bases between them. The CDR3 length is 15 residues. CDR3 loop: CASTMGAGSGGELFF. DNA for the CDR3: TGTGCCAGCACCATGGGCGCAGGGTCGGGCGGGGAGCTGTTTTTT.

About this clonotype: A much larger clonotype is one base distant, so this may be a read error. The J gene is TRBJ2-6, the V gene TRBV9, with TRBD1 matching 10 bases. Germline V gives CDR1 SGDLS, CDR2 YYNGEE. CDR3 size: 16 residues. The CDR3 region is CASSATGGTGVNVLTF. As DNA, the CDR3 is TGTGCCAGCAGCGCGACAGGGGGCACTGGGGTCAACGTCCTGACTTTC.

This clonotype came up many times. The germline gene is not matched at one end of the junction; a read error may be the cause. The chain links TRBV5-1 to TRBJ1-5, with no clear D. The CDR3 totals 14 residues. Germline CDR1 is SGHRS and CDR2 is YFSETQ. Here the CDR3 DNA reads TGTGCCAGCAGTCCGGGAGACAGCAATCAGCCCCAGCATTTT. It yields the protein CASSPGDSNQPQHF.

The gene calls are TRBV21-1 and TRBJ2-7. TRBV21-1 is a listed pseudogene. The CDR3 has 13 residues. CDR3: CTSSKLMPYEQYF. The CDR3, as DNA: TGTACCAGCAGCAAACTGATGCCCTACGAGCAGTACTTC.

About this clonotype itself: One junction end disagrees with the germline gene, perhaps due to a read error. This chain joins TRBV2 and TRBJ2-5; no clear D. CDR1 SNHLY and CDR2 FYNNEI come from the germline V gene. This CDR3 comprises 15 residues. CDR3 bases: TGTGTCAGCAGTGAGAGGTTAGGCTTCCAAGAGACCCAGTACTTC. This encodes CVSSERLGFQETQYF.

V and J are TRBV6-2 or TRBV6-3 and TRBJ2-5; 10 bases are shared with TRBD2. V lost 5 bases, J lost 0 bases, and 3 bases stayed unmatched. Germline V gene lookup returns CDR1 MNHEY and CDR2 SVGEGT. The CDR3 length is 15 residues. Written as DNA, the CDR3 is TGTGCCAGCAGTGAGCGGGGGGGTTACCAAGAGACCCAGTACTTC. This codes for CASSERGGYQETQYF.

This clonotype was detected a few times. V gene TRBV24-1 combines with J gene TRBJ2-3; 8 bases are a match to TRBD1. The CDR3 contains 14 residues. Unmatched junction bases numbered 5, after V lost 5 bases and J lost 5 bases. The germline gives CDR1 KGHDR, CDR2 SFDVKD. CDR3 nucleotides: TGTGCCACCAGTGTACGACAGGGGATAGATACGCAGTATTTT. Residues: CATSVRQGIDTQYF.

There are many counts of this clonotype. CDR3 residues: CSASGGREGETQYF. CDR3 DNA sequence: TGCAGTGCCTCTGGGGGGCGGGAGGGGGAGACCCAGTACTTC. This chain connects TRBV20-1 to TRBJ2-5, with 9 bases lining up with TRBD2. The germline gives CDR1 DFQATT, CDR2 SNEGSKA (reference sequence). CDR3 length equals 14 residues. V lost 6 bases, J lost 5 bases, and 10 bases stayed unmatched.

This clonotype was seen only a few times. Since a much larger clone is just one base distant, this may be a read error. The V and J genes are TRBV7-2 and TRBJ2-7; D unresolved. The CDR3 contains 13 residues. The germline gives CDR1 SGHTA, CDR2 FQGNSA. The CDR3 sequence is CASSSRASYGQYF. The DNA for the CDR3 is TGTGCCAGCAGCAGCCGGGCCTCCTACGGGCAGTACTTC.

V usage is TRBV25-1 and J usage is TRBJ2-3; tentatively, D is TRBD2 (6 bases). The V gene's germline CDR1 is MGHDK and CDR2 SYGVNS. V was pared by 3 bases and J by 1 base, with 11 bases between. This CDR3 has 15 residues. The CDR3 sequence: CASSDPRGGTDTQYF. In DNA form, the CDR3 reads TGTGCCAGCAGTGATCCCCGCGGGGGCACAGATACGCAGTATTTT.

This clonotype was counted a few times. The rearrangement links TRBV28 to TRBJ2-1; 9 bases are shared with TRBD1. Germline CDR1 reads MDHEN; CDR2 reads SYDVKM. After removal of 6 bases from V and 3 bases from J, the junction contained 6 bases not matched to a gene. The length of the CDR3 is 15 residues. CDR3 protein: CASRGQGIDYNEQFF. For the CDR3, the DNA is TGTGCCAGCAGGGGACAGGGTATCGACTACAATGAGCAGTTCTTC.

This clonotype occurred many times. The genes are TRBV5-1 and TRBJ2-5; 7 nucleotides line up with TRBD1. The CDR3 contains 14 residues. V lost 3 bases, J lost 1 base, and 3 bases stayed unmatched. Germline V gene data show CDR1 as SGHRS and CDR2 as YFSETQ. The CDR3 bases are TGCGCCAGCAGCTGGGGGACAGTCCAAGAGACCCAGTACTTC. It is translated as CASSWGTVQETQYF.

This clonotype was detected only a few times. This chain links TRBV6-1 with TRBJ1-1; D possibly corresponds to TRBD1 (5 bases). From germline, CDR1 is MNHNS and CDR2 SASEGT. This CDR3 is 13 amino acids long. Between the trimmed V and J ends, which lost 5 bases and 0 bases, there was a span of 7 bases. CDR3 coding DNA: TGTGCCAGCAGTAAGGGGATGAACACTGAAGCTTTCTTT. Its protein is CASSKGMNTEAFF.